What follows are 27 T cell receptor beta chains derived from one specimen sequenced in a study of cytomegalovirus exposure and HLA in healthy donors. Method: immunoSEQ multiplex PCR; TCRdb's copy keeps in-frame clones and lacks some. The sample lists roughly 250,000 clones, around 85% occurring once. Material for sequencing was PBMCs. The receptors come from a woman in her 30s in good health and CMV-seropositive.

The chain uses TRBV6-5 and TRBJ1-1, with D possibly being TRBD1 (6 bases). The CDR3 runs 13 residues. Germline loops: CDR1 MNHEY, CDR2 SVGAGI. Trimming cost V 6 bases and J 4 bases, with 12 bases left between them. DNA for the CDR3: TGTGCCAGCAGGATACAGGGAATCACTGAAGCTTTCTTT. Its translation: CASRIQGITEAFF.

In DNA, the CDR3 is TGTGCCAGCAGCCTCCCGGCTAACTATGGCTACACCTTC. Protein product: CASSLPANYGYTF. V gene TRBV5-4 combines with J gene TRBJ1-2; D remains unclear. This CDR3 has 13 amino acids. Trimming cost V 4 bases and J 0 bases, with 7 bases left between them. Germline loops: CDR1 SGHNT, CDR2 YYREEE (reference sequence).

The chain joins TRBV7-6 to TRBJ2-1, with 15 nucleotides matching TRBD2. J was trimmed by 8 bases and V by 5 bases; bases with no gene match: 7. CDR3 size: 16 residues. CDR1 SGHVS and CDR2 FNYEAQ come from the germline V gene. CDR3 DNA: TGTGCCAGCAGCCTAAGGACTAGCGGGAGGGAGGATGAGCAGTTCTTC. This gives the protein CASSLRTSGREDEQFF.

The chain combines TRBV11-2 with TRBJ2-7, with TRBD2 matching 9 bases. The V and J ends lost 3 bases and 3 bases, in that order; junction bases with no gene match: 6. Germline V gene data show CDR1 as SGHAT and CDR2 as FQNNGV. This CDR3 spans 15 amino acids. For the CDR3, the DNA is TGTGCCAGCAGCTTGGGGACTAGCAATTTCTACGAGCAGTACTTC. Translation: CASSLGTSNFYEQYF.

The V and J genes are TRBV29-1 and TRBJ2-5; 7 bases line up with TRBD2. Germline V gene sequence: CDR1 SQVTM, CDR2 ANQGSEA. The CDR3 extends over 11 amino acids. V gave up 7 bases and J gave up 7 bases; unmatched junction bases: 6. CDR3 residues: CSAPTGGTQYF. The CDR3 DNA sequence: TGCAGCGCACCGACGGGGGGGACCCAGTACTTC. The entire variable domain, with the rest obtained from reference TRBV29-1 and TRBJ2-5, is as follows: SAVISQKPSRDICQRGTSLTIQCQVDSQVTMMFWYRQQPGQSLTLIATANQGSEATYESGFVIDKFPISRPNLTFSTLTVSNMSPEDSSIYLCSAPTGGTQYFGPGTRLLVL.

The gene calls are TRBV11-3 and TRBJ2-5; 8 bases fit TRBD2. Trimming removed 3 bases from V and 2 bases from J; junction bases left unmatched: 5. Germline V gene sequence: CDR1 SGHNT, CDR2 YENEEA. The CDR3 is made up of 15 amino acids. The CDR3 region has the DNA TGTGCCAGCAGCTTCACTAGCGGAGTTCAAGAGACCCAGTACTTC. Encoded protein: CASSFTSGVQETQYF.

This clone has a handful of counts. V and J are TRBV19 and TRBJ2-7, with 7 bases identical to TRBD1. The CDR3 has 14 amino acids. CDR1 and CDR2 from the germline V gene are LNHDA and SQIVND (reference sequence). V gave up 5 bases and J gave up 5 bases; unmatched junction bases: 9. For the CDR3, the DNA is TGTGCCAGTAGTGACCCGGGACAGAGGCACGAGCAGTACTTC. Residues: CASSDPGQRHEQYF.

The chain couples TRBV28 to TRBJ1-2, with 7 bases aligning to TRBD1. J was trimmed by 9 bases and V by 6 bases; bases with no gene match: 10. The germline gives CDR1 MDHEN, CDR2 SYDVKM. CDR3 size: 13 residues. In DNA form, the CDR3 reads TGTGCCAGCAGCTCTGCGACAGGGACGCGCTACACCTTC. It is translated as CASSSATGTRYTF.

V usage is TRBV5-5 and J usage is TRBJ2-5; 11 nucleotides match TRBD1. Germline V gives CDR1 SGHKS, CDR2 YYEKEE (reference sequence). V lost 4 bases to trimming and J lost 9 bases; unmatched junction nucleotides: 8. The CDR3 runs 14 residues. The CDR3 sequence is CASSRPGQGVSQYF. CDR3 bases: TGTGCCAGCAGCCGCCCGGGACAGGGGGTGTCCCAGTACTTC. The complete variable domain, with remaining parts taken from reference TRBV5-5 and TRBJ2-5, reads DAGVTQSPTHLIKTRGQQVTLRCSPISGHKSVSWYQQVLGQGPQFIFQYYEKEERGRGNFPDRFSARQFPNYSSELNVNALLLGDSALYLCASSRPGQGVSQYFGPGTRLLVL.

The J gene is TRBJ2-7, the V gene TRBV6-5, with D possibly matching TRBD1 (6 bases). Trimming cost V 4 bases and J 1 base, with 11 bases left between them. Germline values: CDR1 MNHEY, CDR2 SVGAGI. The CDR3 length is 14 residues. The CDR3 nucleotides are TGTGCCAGCAGTTTCAGGGGAATTTCCTACGAGCAGTACTTC. Translated, it gives CASSFRGISYEQYF.

This chain connects TRBV28 to TRBJ1-2, with 7 nucleotides matching TRBD1. The CDR3 contains 16 residues. CDR1 and CDR2 (germline): MDHEN, SYDVKM. The V and J ends lost 5 bases and 5 bases, in that order; junction bases with no gene match: 14. CDR3 DNA sequence: TGTGCCAGCAGTGACTCAAGACAGGGATCGGGGTATGGCTACACCTTC. Protein: CASSDSRQGSGYGYTF.

A single count supports this clone. The DNA of the CDR3 is TGTGCCAGCAGCTTGGTCGGGGACAGATCCTACGAGCAGTACTTC. Residues: CASSLVGDRSYEQYF. The V call is TRBV5-8, the J call TRBJ2-7; 7 bases line up with TRBD1. Germline CDR1 SGHTS, CDR2 YDEGEE. The CDR3 consists of 15 residues. V lost 0 bases to trimming and J lost 1 base; unmatched junction nucleotides: 4.

The chain combines TRBV19 with TRBJ2-7, with a possible D match to TRBD1 (6 bases). This CDR3 has 15 amino acids. CDR1 is LNHDA and CDR2 is SQIVND in the germline V gene (reference sequence). Trimming shortened V by 3 bases and J by 4 bases, and 16 bases separated the two germline ends. The DNA of the CDR3 is TGTGCCAGTAGTATCGGCGGACAGCCCGGATACGAGCAGTACTTC. Its protein product is CASSIGGQPGYEQYF.

The chain couples TRBV29-1 to TRBJ1-1; perhaps TRBD1 as D (6 bases). V gave up 5 bases and J gave up 0 bases, with 13 bases separating them. The CDR3 runs 14 residues. Germline values: CDR1 SQVTM, CDR2 ANQGSEA. The chain's CDR3 is CSVQGPGMNTEAFF. DNA of the CDR3: TGCAGCGTTCAGGGGCCAGGGATGAACACTGAAGCTTTCTTT.

This clone was observed a single time. The gene calls are TRBV7-9 and TRBJ1-4; 8 bases line up with TRBD1. CDR1 is SEHNR and CDR2 is FQNEAQ in the germline V gene (reference sequence). CDR3 length equals 14 residues. With 4 bases clipped from V and 7 bases from J, the junction kept 5 bases outside the gene matches. The chain's CDR3 is CASSSGQGGEKLFF. CDR3 coding DNA: TGTGCCAGCAGCTCCGGACAGGGCGGTGAAAAACTGTTTTTT. The full variable domain, completed using reference TRBV7-9 and TRBJ1-4, is DTGVSQNPRHKITKRGQNVTFRCDPISEHNRLYWYRQTLGQGPEFLTYFQNEAQLEKSRLLSDRFSAERPKGSFSTLEIQRTEQGDSAMYLCASSSGQGGEKLFFGSGTQLSVL.

V gene TRBV2 combines with J gene TRBJ2-7; 7 bases are shared with TRBD1. This CDR3 has 13 amino acids. Germline lookup yields CDR1 SNHLY and CDR2 FYNNEI. With 7 bases clipped from V and 6 bases from J, the junction kept 9 bases outside the gene matches. CDR3 bases: TGTGCCAGCACCCGAACAGGGGCGGGCGAGCAGTACTTC. It is translated as CASTRTGAGEQYF.

This clone showed up many times. The chain carries TRBV19 and TRBJ2-3; 7 nucleotides align to TRBD1. V trimming: 5 bases; J trimming: 3 bases; junction bases outside the gene matches: 8. CDR1 and CDR2 from the germline V gene are LNHDA and SQIVND (reference sequence). The CDR3 contains 15 residues. Here the CDR3 reads CASSRTRQGTDTQYF. The CDR3 nucleotides read TGTGCCAGTAGTCGGACCCGACAGGGAACAGATACGCAGTATTTT. Drawing the rest from reference TRBV19 and TRBJ2-3, the complete variable domain is DGGITQSPKYLFRKEGQNVTLSCEQNLNHDAMYWYRQDPGQGLRLIYYSQIVNDFQKGDIAEGYSVSREKKESFPLTVTSAQKNPTAFYLCASSRTRQGTDTQYFGPGTRLTVL.

The gene calls are TRBV30 and TRBJ1-1; no firm D call. CDR3 size: 11 residues. Trimming took 2 bases from V and 3 from J, leaving 4 bases between them. Germline CDR1 is GTSNPN and CDR2 is SVGIG (reference sequence). CDR3 nucleotide sequence: TGTGCCTGGAGTCAGTACACTGAAGCTTTCTTT. Residues: CAWSQYTEAFF.

This chain connects TRBV4-1 to TRBJ2-7; D is perhaps TRBD2 (5 bases). The CDR3 consists of 15 residues. V lost 3 bases and J 6 bases, leaving 18 bases between the germline ends. CDR1 is MGHRA and CDR2 is YSYEKL in the germline V gene. The CDR3 region is CASSHAPAERVEQYF. For the CDR3, the DNA is TGCGCCAGCAGCCATGCTCCAGCGGAACGGGTCGAGCAGTACTTC.

The chain uses TRBV28 and TRBJ2-7; TRBD1 agrees at 8 bases. Germline V lookup: CDR1 MDHEN, CDR2 SYDVKM. V dropped 5 bases and J dropped 2; count of bases not matched to a gene: 11. The CDR3 is made up of 16 amino acids. The CDR3 loop reads CASSETGVSTPYEQYF. The CDR3 nucleotides read TGTGCCAGCAGTGAGACAGGGGTGAGTACTCCCTACGAGCAGTACTTC.

This clone has just one count. The chain employs TRBV6-4 and TRBJ2-3, with TRBD2 matching 9 bases. The CDR3 spans 15 residues. J gave up 1 base and V 3 bases, and 2 bases lay outside the gene matches. Per germline, CDR1 MRHNA and CDR2 SNTAGT. The CDR3 nucleotides read TGTGCCAGCAGTGAAGCGGGAGGACGCACAGATACGCAGTATTTT. Encoded protein: CASSEAGGRTDTQYF.

The chain recombines TRBV9 with TRBJ2-3, with 8 bases identical to TRBD1. Germline V gene sequence: CDR1 SGDLS, CDR2 YYNGEE. The CDR3 has 17 amino acids. V shed 1 base and J 3 bases; nucleotides not matched to a gene: 10. DNA of the CDR3: TGTGCCAGCAGCGTACGGGGTCAGGGGGCAGGGACAGATACGCAGTATTTT. Protein sequence: CASSVRGQGAGTDTQYF.

This chain uses TRBV5-1 with TRBJ1-4; D call uncertain. This CDR3 comprises 15 residues. The V end lost 5 bases, the J end lost 5 bases, and 16 bases lay between the germline ends. Per germline, CDR1 SGHRS and CDR2 YFSETQ. CDR3 DNA: TGCGCCAGCAGTACCTTTTTGGGCCCGAATGAAAAACTGTTTTTT. Its translation: CASSTFLGPNEKLFF.

The chain couples TRBV5-1 to TRBJ1-1; D remains unclear. V lost 0 bases and J 8 bases, leaving 5 bases between the germline ends. The CDR3 length is 11 residues. Germline V gene lookup returns CDR1 SGHRS and CDR2 YFSETQ. The CDR3 protein is CASSLVAEAFF. CDR3 in DNA: TGCGCCAGCAGCTTGGTAGCCGAAGCTTTCTTT.

The rearrangement uses TRBV5-1 and TRBJ2-1, with 9 bases aligning to TRBD1. Germline-derived CDR1 and CDR2 are SGHRS and YFSETQ. This CDR3 contains 16 residues. The junction had 5 bases not matched to a gene; V was cut back by 0 bases and J by 4 bases. The CDR3 nucleotides are TGCGCCAGCAGCTTGGGACAGGGACAGGGTTACAATGAGCAGTTCTTC. The encoded protein is CASSLGQGQGYNEQFF.

The chain is built from TRBV5-1 and TRBJ1-2; D may be TRBD1 (6 bases). V was pared by 1 base and J by 4 bases, with 11 bases between. The germline CDR1 and CDR2 sequences are SGHRS and YFSETQ. This CDR3 has 14 residues. The CDR3 here is CASSLNGQIYGYTF. CDR3 nucleotides: TGCGCCAGCAGCTTGAACGGACAGATCTATGGCTACACCTTC. Drawing the rest from reference TRBV5-1 and TRBJ1-2, the complete variable domain is KAGVTQTPRYLIKTRGQQVTLSCSPISGHRSVSWYQQTPGQGLQFLFEYFSETQRNKGNFPGRFSGRQFSNSRSEMNVSTLELGDSALYLCASSLNGQIYGYTFGSGTRLTVV.

The chain employs TRBV19 and TRBJ2-7, with TRBD1 matching over 9 bases. Trimming cost V 9 bases and J 3 bases; bases outside gene matches: 9. The CDR3 covers 14 residues. Germline CDR1 LNHDA, CDR2 SQIVND (reference sequence). The CDR3 region has the DNA TGTGCCAGCACCCCCGGGACAGGGAACTACGAGCAGTACTTC. Translating gives CASTPGTGNYEQYF.